This TCR beta chain was documented in a study of blood T cell repertoires in COVID-19. Study as a whole: There were acute and convalescent COVID-19 samples, and they came from the United States, Italy and Spain. Sources were T cells, B-cell-depleted T cells, or PBMCs; the material itself was cDNA or gDNA.

CDR1 MDHEN and CDR2 SYDVKM come from the germline V gene. Deletions cut 6 bases from V and 1 base from J, with 16 bases between. This CDR3 region has 16 residues. Original processing methods: Amplifying reference gene primers gave estimates of nucleated cell counts. Here immunoSEQ multiplex PCR was the method, and the copy in TCRdb shows in-frame clones only, minus some. V, J and clone size were drawn from that table, and D and trimming were deduced from the DNA. The sample shows under 100,000 clones, about 89% of them seen only once. The sample was peripheral blood. This chain uses TRBV28 with TRBJ1-3; tentative D call: TRBD1 (5 bases). This clonotype was sampled from a woman between 65 and 79 years old with acute or convalescent COVID-19. CDR3 bases: TGTGCCAGCAGACATGGGGCAACCCATTCTGGAAACACCATATATTTT. Protein product: CASRHGATHSGNTIYF.